This entry lists 27 T cell receptor beta chains sequenced from one sample in a study of cytomegalovirus exposure and HLA in healthy donors. Profiling relied on immunoSEQ multiplex PCR, and the TCRdb table lists in-frame clones only, not all of them. This table has over 150,000 clones, less than 90% appearing once. Material: PBMCs. These receptors all come from a man aged 18-30 years in good health and CMV-seropositive.

Remarks on this clone: Within the sample, other DNA sequences also encode this same CDR3. This chain joins TRBV7-2 and TRBJ2-5; D unclear. Trimming removed 0 bases at V and 5 bases at J, with 4 bases between. Per germline, CDR1 SGHTA and CDR2 FQGNSA. The CDR3 loop spans 12 amino acids. The DNA of the CDR3 is TGTGCCAGCAGCTTAGCGCGGGAGACCCAGTACTTC. It yields the protein CASSLARETQYF.

This clone occurred a few times. The CDR3 spells CAWPLSEQYF. As DNA, the CDR3 is TGTGCCTGGCCACTCTCCGAGCAGTACTTC. This sequence joins TRBV30 and TRBJ2-7; D not resolved. The CDR3 is made up of 10 amino acids. Germline V gives CDR1 GTSNPN, CDR2 SVGIG (reference sequence). V shed 5 bases and J shed 6 bases, with 8 bases lying between them.

The chain employs TRBV19 and TRBJ2-7; D might be TRBD1 (5 bases). Germline loops: CDR1 LNHDA, CDR2 SQIVND (reference sequence). The CDR3 length is 12 residues. V lost 6 bases to trimming and J lost 6 bases, with 12 bases between them. CDR3 loop: CASSTLRGEQYF. CDR3 bases: TGTGCCAGTAGCACCCTTAGGGGCGAGCAGTACTTC. The whole variable domain, filled in from reference TRBV19 and TRBJ2-7, reads DGGITQSPKYLFRKEGQNVTLSCEQNLNHDAMYWYRQDPGQGLRLIYYSQIVNDFQKGDIAEGYSVSREKKESFPLTVTSAQKNPTAFYLCASSTLRGEQYFGPGTRLTVT.

The CDR3 DNA reads as TGTGCCAGCTCACCGTTAGAAGCCCTTAGTGGCTACACCTTC. Its protein is CASSPLEALSGYTF. This chain links TRBV18 with TRBJ1-2; no clear D. V gave up 3 bases and J gave up 7 bases, with 15 bases separating them. CDR3 size: 14 residues. Germline CDR1 reads KGHSH; CDR2 reads LQKENI. Looking up the rest from reference TRBV18 and TRBJ1-2 gives the full variable domain: NAGVMQNPRHLVRRRGQEARLRCSPMKGHSHVYWYRQLPEEGLKFMVYLQKENIIDESGMPKERFSAEFPKEGPSILRIQQVVRGDSAAYFCASSPLEALSGYTFGSGTRLTVV.

The gene calls are TRBV4-3 and TRBJ1-2; tentatively, D is TRBD1 (6 bases). CDR1 is LGHNA, CDR2 YSLEER, per germline. There are 15 residues in the CDR3. The ends were cut back, 0 bases at V and 1 base at J, with 9 bases in the middle. The CDR3 loop reads CASSQEEGVNYGYTF. The DNA of the CDR3 is TGCGCCAGCAGCCAAGAAGAGGGGGTTAACTATGGCTACACCTTC.

The gene calls are TRBV19 and TRBJ1-1; 9 bases map to TRBD1. V dropped 6 bases and J dropped 6; count of bases not matched to a gene: 11. The germline V gene encodes CDR1 LNHDA and CDR2 SQIVND (reference sequence). The CDR3 has 15 amino acids. This chain's CDR3 is CASSLKRTGESEAFF. In DNA form, the CDR3 reads TGTGCCAGTAGCCTTAAAAGGACAGGGGAGTCTGAAGCTTTCTTT.

J is TRBJ1-5 and V is TRBV28; the match to TRBD1 covers 8 bases. CDR1 is MDHEN and CDR2 is SYDVKM in the germline V gene. The trim removed 3 bases at V and 7 bases at J, leaving 5 bases unmatched. CDR3 size: 14 residues. In nucleotides, the CDR3 is TGTGCCAGCAGTTTCCCAGGGGGCGGACAGCCCCAGCATTTT. It is translated as CASSFPGGGQPQHF.

The rearrangement links TRBV6-1 to TRBJ1-5, with TRBD1 identical over 8 bases. Trimming at V came to 3 bases and at J to 4 bases, leaving 5 bases not matched to a gene. The CDR3 length is 15 residues. Looked up from germline, CDR1 is MNHNS and CDR2 is SASEGT. The CDR3 region has the DNA TGTGCCAGCAGTGATGGACAGGGAGGGAATCAGCCCCAGCATTTT. This gives the protein CASSDGQGGNQPQHF.

There are a few counts of this clone. The J gene is TRBJ1-6, the V gene TRBV5-8, with 7 bases that match TRBD1. The CDR3 loop spans 15 amino acids. Germline loops: CDR1 SGHTS, CDR2 YDEGEE. With 0 bases clipped from V and 8 bases from J, the junction kept 5 bases outside the gene matches. The CDR3 DNA is TGTGCCAGCAGCTTGGAGGGGGCGGCGGATTCACCCCTCCACTTT. Amino acid sequence: CASSLEGAADSPLHF.

The chain combines TRBV5-4 with TRBJ2-7; the match to TRBD2 covers 9 bases. CDR1 and CDR2 (germline): SGHNT, YYREEE (reference sequence). CDR3 length: 16 amino acids. V was pared by 5 bases and J by 3 bases, with 12 bases of the junction left unmatched. CDR3 sequence (DNA): TGTGCCAGCAGGGGGCGATCACTAGCGGGCCTCTACGAGCAGTACTTC. This gives the protein CASRGRSLAGLYEQYF.

CDR3 in amino acids: CASSLGIVTDSAKNIQYF. In DNA form, the CDR3 reads TGTGCCAGCAGCTTGGGGATTGTGACAGATTCAGCCAAAAACATTCAGTACTTC. The chain couples TRBV7-9 to TRBJ2-4; D might be TRBD1 (5 bases). V lost 3 bases and J 0 bases, leaving 18 bases between the germline ends. The CDR3 contains 18 residues. Germline assignment: CDR1 SEHNR and CDR2 FQNEAQ (reference sequence).

The chain employs TRBV5-1 and TRBJ2-7; D perhaps matches TRBD2 (5 bases). This CDR3 is 13 amino acids long. CDR1 and CDR2 from the germline V gene are SGHRS and YFSETQ. Between the trimmed V and J ends, which lost 4 bases and 3 bases, there was a span of 11 bases. The CDR3 loop reads CASSPGLNYEQYF. DNA of the CDR3: TGCGCCAGCAGCCCAGGACTTAACTACGAGCAGTACTTC.

The chain joins TRBV6-5 to TRBJ1-4; the D gene is possibly TRBD1 (6 bases). CDR3 length: 15 residues. In germline, CDR1 is MNHEY, CDR2 SVGAGI. The V end was cut by 2 bases, the J end by 8 bases, with 15 bases between. The CDR3 coding sequence is TGTGCCAGCAGTTACCGGGGGGCGCCTGGGGAAAAACTGTTTTTT. Its translation: CASSYRGAPGEKLFF.

The chain links TRBV21-1 to TRBJ1-2; TRBD1 was called by the table and not checked on the DNA. TRBV21-1 is reported as a pseudogene. The CDR3 is 10 residues long. CDR3 protein: CARTGYGYTF. DNA for the CDR3: TGTGCCAGGACAGGATACGGCTACACCTTC.

This sequence joins TRBV28 and TRBJ1-2, with 12 bases identical to TRBD1. CDR3 size: 15 residues. The V segment lost 6 bases and the J segment 10 bases; nucleotides outside the gene matches: 12. From germline, CDR1 is MDHEN and CDR2 SYDVKM. The CDR3 reads CASSMAGTGGKDYTF. The CDR3 region has the DNA TGTGCCAGCAGCATGGCCGGGACAGGGGGCAAGGACTACACCTTC.

The V call is TRBV30, the J call TRBJ2-7, with D possibly being TRBD1 (6 bases). The CDR3 is 13 residues long. V dropped 0 bases and J dropped 3 bases, with 9 bases sitting between them. Germline CDR1 GTSNPN, CDR2 SVGIG (reference sequence). The CDR3 nucleotides are TGTGCCTGGAGTGTGGGGGCCATCTACGAGCAGTACTTC. Residues: CAWSVGAIYEQYF.

This clone was detected only a few times. The chain has TRBV5-1 and TRBJ2-3; 7 positions match TRBD2. V shed 1 base and J 1 base; nucleotides not matched to a gene: 6. In germline, CDR1 is SGHRS, CDR2 YFSETQ. The CDR3 consists of 16 residues. Written as DNA, the CDR3 is TGCGCCAGCAGCTTGTCTTTGGCGGGGGGCACAGATACGCAGTATTTT. The encoded protein is CASSLSLAGGTDTQYF. The full variable domain, with the rest looked up from reference TRBV5-1 and TRBJ2-3, is KAGVTQTPRYLIKTRGQQVTLSCSPISGHRSVSWYQQTPGQGLQFLFEYFSETQRNKGNFPGRFSGRQFSNSRSEMNVSTLELGDSALYLCASSLSLAGGTDTQYFGPGTRLTVL.

J is TRBJ2-3 and V is TRBV11-2, with D perhaps matching TRBD2 (5 bases). The V gene's germline CDR1 is SGHAT and CDR2 FQNNGV. The CDR3 consists of 14 residues. The V gene lost 2 bases and the J gene lost 4 bases, with 10 bases spanning the gap. This CDR3 reads CASSLPAGADTQYF. The CDR3 nucleotides are TGTGCCAGCAGCTTACCGGCCGGGGCAGATACGCAGTATTTT.

Of note for this clone: This sample includes further DNA sequences coding for the same CDR3. This chain uses TRBV5-1 with TRBJ2-5; 8 nucleotides line up with TRBD2. Germline V gene lookup returns CDR1 SGHRS and CDR2 YFSETQ. This CDR3 has 15 amino acids. After removal of 0 bases from V and 4 bases from J, the junction contained 5 bases not matched to a gene. The CDR3 reads CASSLVAGGGETQYF. The DNA for the CDR3 is TGCGCCAGCAGCTTGGTGGCGGGAGGTGGAGAGACCCAGTACTTC.

This clone has only a few counts. The gene calls are TRBV7-3 and TRBJ1-2, with D possibly TRBD1 on 6 matching bases. V lost 5 bases and J lost 7, with 20 bases in between. Germline V lookup: CDR1 SGHTA, CDR2 FQGTGA. The CDR3 extends over 15 amino acids. For the CDR3, the DNA is TGTGCCAGCAGCCTCTCCCCTGGACAGTTAGGTGGCTACACCTTC. Translating gives CASSLSPGQLGGYTF.

The CDR3 sequence is CAISDSYREQTQYF. CDR3 nucleotide sequence: TGTGCCATCAGTGATAGCTACAGGGAGCAGACCCAGTACTTC. The V gene is TRBV10-3, the J gene TRBJ2-5; D is possibly TRBD1 (6 bases). The germline V gene has CDR1 ENHRY and CDR2 SYGVKD. The CDR3 loop spans 14 amino acids. With 3 bases removed from V and 6 bases from J, the gap between germline ends came to 14 bases.

The chain carries TRBV6-5 and TRBJ2-7, with D possibly TRBD1 on 6 matching bases. The V gene's germline CDR1 is MNHEY and CDR2 SVGAGI. Trimming stripped 6 bases from V and 0 bases from J, with 9 bases between. CDR3 size: 13 residues. The CDR3 bases are TGTGCCAGCAGCTCGGGACACTCCTACGAGCAGTACTTC. This translates into CASSSGHSYEQYF.

CDR3 in amino acids: CASSLTGPMSAINSPLHF. The CDR3 region has the DNA TGCGCCAGCAGCCTGACAGGGCCCATGTCCGCCATAAATTCACCCCTCCACTTT. This chain uses TRBV5-1 with TRBJ1-6; TRBD1 aligns across 7 bases. From germline, CDR1 is SGHRS and CDR2 YFSETQ. The length of the CDR3 is 18 residues. J gave up 7 bases and V 4 bases, and 17 bases lay outside the gene matches.

V and J are TRBV6-5 and TRBJ1-2, with D perhaps matching TRBD1 (5 bases). Germline CDR1 MNHEY, CDR2 SVGAGI. The CDR3 length is 11 residues. Trimming removed 6 bases at V and 8 bases at J, with 10 bases between. CDR3 nucleotides: TGTGCCAGCAGCAATCAGGGCGGCTACACCTTC. Protein product: CASSNQGGYTF.

The sample holds one count of this clone. The rearrangement links TRBV7-3 to TRBJ2-3; 13 nucleotides line up with TRBD2. Trimming took 5 bases from V and 3 from J; bases not matched to a gene: 5. This CDR3 comprises 16 residues. From germline, CDR1 is SGHTA and CDR2 FQGTGA. This chain's CDR3 is CASSVLAGGRTDTQYF. CDR3 DNA: TGTGCCAGCAGCGTACTAGCGGGGGGGCGAACAGATACGCAGTATTTT.

The CDR3 nucleotides read TGCGCCAGCAGCTTAACCGACAGGGGGGCAAACACTGAAGCTTTCTTT. It translates to CASSLTDRGANTEAFF. V is TRBV5-1 and J is TRBJ1-1; 9 nucleotides line up with TRBD1. The CDR3 spans 16 residues. Germline assignment: CDR1 SGHRS and CDR2 YFSETQ. The J segment lost 2 bases and the V segment lost 2 bases, leaving 7 bases of the junction unmatched.

The V and J genes are TRBV9 and TRBJ2-5; a possible D gene is TRBD2 (7 bases). V was cut by 4 bases and J by 9 bases, with 28 bases left in between. The CDR3 has 17 amino acids. Germline CDR1 and CDR2: SGDLS and YYNGEE. The chain's CDR3 is CASSLGTNNGGRGAQYF. In DNA form, the CDR3 reads TGTGCCAGCAGCCTTGGGACCAACAACGGGGGCCGGGGGGCCCAGTACTTC.